The 18 T cell receptor beta chains below were found in one sample sequenced in a study of primary melanoma T cells and metastatic recurrence. Generated by immunoSEQ multiplex PCR, the TCRdb table keeps only in-frame clones and is missing some. This table has 2,500 to 3,500 clones, roughly four fifths appearing once. Sequencing was done on a sample of melanoma tumor tissue. The receptors were sampled from a human donor with melanoma.

This clone appeared a single time. This sequence joins TRBV6-8 and TRBJ1-3; maybe TRBD1 (5 bases). Trimming took 10 bases from V and 9 from J, leaving 22 bases between them. The V gene's germline CDR1 is MNHGY and CDR2 SAAAGT. The CDR3 contains 14 residues. The CDR3 loop is CAITDPGPRSTIYF. In nucleotides, the CDR3 is TGTGCCATCACAGATCCGGGGCCGCGGAGCACCATATATTTT.

The J gene is TRBJ1-4, the V gene TRBV28, with D tentatively TRBD1 (6 bases). V was shortened by 3 bases and J by 1 base, with 12 bases between the two germline ends. Per the germline V gene, CDR1 is MDHEN and CDR2 is SYDVKM. The CDR3 sequence is 16 residues long. The CDR3 is CASSLPRGGTNEKLFF. The CDR3 DNA sequence: TGTGCCAGCAGTTTGCCCAGGGGTGGAACTAATGAAAAACTGTTTTTT.

V gene TRBV7-7 combines with J gene TRBJ2-2; D might be TRBD1 (6 bases). V was pared by 6 bases and J by 0 bases, with 14 bases between. Germline V gene sequence: CDR1 SSHAT, CDR2 FNYEAQ (reference sequence). This CDR3 region has 16 residues. Here the CDR3 DNA reads TGTGCCAGCAGTCTCCTGGGGGCTCCGAACACCGGGGAGCTGTTTTTT. Residues: CASSLLGAPNTGELFF.

V is TRBV19 and J is TRBJ1-1; D is undetermined. The CDR3 spans 14 residues. Looked up from germline, CDR1 is LNHDA and CDR2 is SQIVND (reference sequence). Trimming took off 6 bases at V and 0 bases at J, with 11 bases between the two ends. In nucleotides, the CDR3 is TGTGCCAGTAGCTGGAGTGCCATGAACACTGAAGCTTTCTTT. The encoded protein is CASSWSAMNTEAFF.

This rearrangement joins TRBV29-1 to TRBJ1-1, with D possibly matching TRBD1 (5 bases). This CDR3 comprises 12 residues. The germline V gene has CDR1 SQVTM and CDR2 ANQGSEA. In DNA, the CDR3 is TGCAACGGGACCGACGGGAACACTGAAGCTTTCTTT. Translated: CNGTDGNTEAFF.

This chain connects TRBV19 to TRBJ2-3, with 7 bases identical to TRBD1. The CDR3 loop spans 16 amino acids. In germline, CDR1 is LNHDA, CDR2 SQIVND (reference sequence). V dropped 4 bases and J dropped 3; count of bases not matched to a gene: 10. For the CDR3, the DNA is TGTGCCAGTAGTACGCGGCGACAGGGAGCAACAGATACGCAGTATTTT. The encoded protein is CASSTRRQGATDTQYF. The variable domain in full, completed from reference TRBV19 and TRBJ2-3, reads DGGITQSPKYLFRKEGQNVTLSCEQNLNHDAMYWYRQDPGQGLRLIYYSQIVNDFQKGDIAEGYSVSREKKESFPLTVTSAQKNPTAFYLCASSTRRQGATDTQYFGPGTRLTVL.

The V call is TRBV6-8, the J call TRBJ2-5, with D tentatively TRBD2 (6 bases). This CDR3 is built from 15 residues. The germline CDR1 and CDR2 sequences are MNHGY and SAAAGT. The V end was cut by 2 bases, the J end by 2 bases, with 12 bases between. As DNA, the CDR3 is TGTGCCAGCAGTTACCTTGGGACTCCTCAAGAGACCCAGTACTTC. Translating gives CASSYLGTPQETQYF.

The CDR3: CASSFSGPFNTGELFF. In DNA form, the CDR3 reads TGTGCCAGCAGCTTTAGCGGACCTTTTAACACCGGGGAGCTGTTTTTT. This chain links TRBV11-3 with TRBJ2-2; D might be TRBD2 (6 bases). From germline, CDR1 is SGHNT and CDR2 YENEEA. The CDR3 extends over 16 amino acids. V lost 3 bases, J lost 2 bases, and 13 bases lay in between.

The chain recombines TRBV22-1 with TRBJ1-2. TRBV22-1 has pseudogene status. The CDR3 runs 12 residues. For the CDR3, the DNA is TGTGCCAGCAGTTTCTCGGTCTATGGCTACACCTTC. Its translation: CASSFSVYGYTF.

Here the CDR3 DNA reads TGTGCCAGCAGCCCCTTAGCGGGGGGGGACCAAGAGACCCAGTACTTC. This codes for CASSPLAGGDQETQYF. This chain uses TRBV28 with TRBJ2-5; 11 nucleotides align to TRBD2. The CDR3 covers 16 residues. CDR1 and CDR2 from the germline V gene are MDHEN and SYDVKM. V lost 6 bases, J lost 0 bases, and 6 bases stayed unmatched.

The V call is TRBV6-8, the J call TRBJ1-2, with D maybe TRBD1 (5 bases). Trimming removed 2 bases at V and 2 bases at J, with 9 bases between. This CDR3 is built from 14 residues. CDR1 and CDR2 (germline): MNHGY, SAAAGT. Here the CDR3 reads CASSYVDRNYGYTF. The CDR3 DNA reads as TGTGCCAGCAGTTACGTTGACAGAAACTATGGCTACACCTTC.

This clone was recorded once. The DNA of the CDR3 is TGTGCCAGCTCACCGTGGGACGTCGCATACTATGGCTACACCTTC. It yields the protein CASSPWDVAYYGYTF. The chain links TRBV18 to TRBJ1-2, with D possibly being TRBD1 (5 bases). The CDR3 has 15 residues. The germline gives CDR1 KGHSH, CDR2 LQKENI. Trimming pared 3 bases from V and 3 bases from J, leaving 14 bases between.

This clone was recorded once. This chain connects TRBV28 to TRBJ2-3, with 11 bases aligning to TRBD1. Germline assignment: CDR1 MDHEN and CDR2 SYDVKM. CDR3 length: 13 amino acids. The CDR3 loop reads CAIRDRGADTQYF. CDR3 DNA sequence: TGTGCGATCCGGGACAGGGGGGCAGATACGCAGTATTTT.

The chain links TRBV6-8 to TRBJ1-1; D not resolved. The CDR3 is made up of 14 amino acids. Per the germline V gene, CDR1 is MNHGY and CDR2 is SAAAGT. V lost 0 bases and J lost 5, with 10 bases in between. The CDR3 spells CASSYSAQSTEAFF. The CDR3 coding sequence is TGTGCCAGCAGTTACTCGGCACAAAGTACTGAAGCTTTCTTT.

This chain connects TRBV28 to TRBJ2-1; possibly TRBD2 for D (6 bases). This CDR3 region has 19 residues. Germline CDR1 reads MDHEN; CDR2 reads SYDVKM. V lost 3 bases to trimming and J lost 4 bases, with 25 bases between them. CDR3 in DNA: TGTGCCAGCAGTTTTAACAGGCTAACACACTCCGGGAGTTACAATGAGCAGTTCTTC. Translating it yields CASSFNRLTHSGSYNEQFF.

V usage is TRBV5-1 and J usage is TRBJ2-7, with D possibly being TRBD1 (6 bases). Germline V CDR1 and CDR2: SGHRS, YFSETQ. The CDR3 is 16 residues long. V lost 0 bases to trimming and J lost 1 base, with 14 bases between them. The CDR3 sequence: CASSLGLGTPSYEQYF. In nucleotides, the CDR3 is TGCGCCAGCAGCTTGGGACTCGGGACACCTTCCTACGAGCAGTACTTC. The whole variable domain, filled in from reference TRBV5-1 and TRBJ2-7, reads KAGVTQTPRYLIKTRGQQVTLSCSPISGHRSVSWYQQTPGQGLQFLFEYFSETQRNKGNFPGRFSGRQFSNSRSEMNVSTLELGDSALYLCASSLGLGTPSYEQYFGPGTRLTVT.

CDR3 sequence reads: CASSIQSNSNQPQHF. For the CDR3, the DNA is TGTGCCAGTAGTATTCAGAGTAATAGCAATCAGCCCCAGCATTTT. V usage is TRBV19 and J usage is TRBJ1-5; no reliable D call. The germline CDR1 and CDR2 sequences are LNHDA and SQIVND (reference sequence). This CDR3 comprises 15 residues. V lost 3 bases and J lost 0, with 9 bases in between.

This rearrangement joins TRBV11-3 to TRBJ1-5; TRBD1 matches 10 bases. The junction had 6 bases not matched to a gene; V was cut back by 2 bases and J by 2 bases. CDR3 length: 17 residues. Germline V lookup: CDR1 SGHNT, CDR2 YENEEA. In DNA form, the CDR3 reads TGTGCCAGCAGCTTAAGGGACAGGGGTAGGGGCAATCAGCCCCAGCATTTT. Translating gives CASSLRDRGRGNQPQHF.